This entry features one TCR beta chain sequence. This entry is derived from a study of blood T cells in healthy people across ages. Trimming took 4 bases from V and 6 from J, leaving 8 bases between them. Germline lookup yields CDR1 MDHEN and CDR2 SYDVKM. This CDR3 is built from 12 residues. A second PCR, run for roughly 7 to 11 cycles, used a sample-barcoded 5' primer plus a J-beta primer mix. TCRdb redid the calling of the 5' RACE reads with MiXCR, one entry per CDR3 protein. The repertoire holds about 720,000 distinct CDR3 sequences, with about a fifth as singletons. V usage is TRBV28 and J usage is TRBJ2-3; D gene ambiguous. The receptor was isolated from a man between 65 and 85 years old in good health. Sequencing was carried out using blood. The CDR3 loop is CASSYQRDTQYF. CDR3 bases: TGTGCCAGCAGTTACCAGAGGGATACGCAGTATTTT. The variable domain in full, completed from reference TRBV28 and TRBJ2-3, reads DVKVTQSSRYLVKRTGEKVFLECVQDMDHENMFWYRQDPGLGLRLIYFSYDVKMKEKGDIPEGYSVSREKKERFSLILESASTNQTSMYLCASSYQRDTQYFGPGTRLTVL.